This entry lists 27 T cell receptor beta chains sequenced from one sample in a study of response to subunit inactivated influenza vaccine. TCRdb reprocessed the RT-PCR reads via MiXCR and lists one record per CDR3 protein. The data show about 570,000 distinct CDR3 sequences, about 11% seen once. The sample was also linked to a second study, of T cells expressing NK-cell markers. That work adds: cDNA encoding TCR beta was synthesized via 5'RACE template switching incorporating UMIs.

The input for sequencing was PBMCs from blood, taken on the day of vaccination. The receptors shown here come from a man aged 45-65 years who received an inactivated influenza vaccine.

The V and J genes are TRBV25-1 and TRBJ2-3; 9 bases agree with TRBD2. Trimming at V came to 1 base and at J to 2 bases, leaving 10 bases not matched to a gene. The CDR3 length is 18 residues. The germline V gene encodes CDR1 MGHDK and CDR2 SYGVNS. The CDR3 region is CASSEWLSGGTYTDTQYF. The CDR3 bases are TGTGCCAGCAGTGAATGGCTTAGCGGGGGTACGTACACAGATACGCAGTATTTT.

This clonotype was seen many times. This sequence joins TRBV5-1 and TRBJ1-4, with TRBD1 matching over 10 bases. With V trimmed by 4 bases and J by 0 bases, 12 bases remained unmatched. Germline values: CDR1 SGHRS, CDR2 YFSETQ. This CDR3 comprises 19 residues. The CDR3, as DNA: TGCGCCAGCAGCAGATCCGGGACAGGGGTGTGGGCAACTAATGAAAAACTGTTTTTT. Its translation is CASSRSGTGVWATNEKLFF.

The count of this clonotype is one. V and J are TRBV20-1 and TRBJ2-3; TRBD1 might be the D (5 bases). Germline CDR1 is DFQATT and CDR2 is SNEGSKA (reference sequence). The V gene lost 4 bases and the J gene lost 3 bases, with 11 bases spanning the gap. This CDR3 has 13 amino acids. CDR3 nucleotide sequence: TGCAGTGCTAACCGACCAGGGACAGATACGCAGTATTTT. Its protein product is CSANRPGTDTQYF.

CDR3 in DNA: TGTGCCAGCAGCGTTAACAGGGTTTATAATTCACCCCTCCACTTT. Amino acids: CASSVNRVYNSPLHF. The rearrangement uses TRBV7-8 and TRBJ1-6; D is perhaps TRBD1 (6 bases). CDR1 SGHVS and CDR2 FQNEAQ come from the germline V gene. V shed 5 bases and J shed 4 bases, with 12 bases lying between them. The CDR3 is 15 amino acids.

The CDR3: CASSESMGFSSTDTQYF. The DNA of the CDR3 is TGCGCCAGCAGTGAGTCGATGGGTTTCTCTAGCACAGATACGCAGTATTTT. The chain has TRBV10-2 and TRBJ2-3; D gene ambiguous. Between the trimmed V and J ends, which lost 0 bases and 0 bases, there was a span of 13 bases. This CDR3 is built from 17 residues. CDR1 is WSHSY, CDR2 SAAADI, per germline.

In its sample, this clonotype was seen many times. CDR3 sequence: CASSVGSGPYNEQFF. In DNA form, the CDR3 reads TGTGCCAGCAGCGTAGGTTCAGGGCCTTACAATGAGCAGTTCTTC. The chain has TRBV9 and TRBJ2-1; perhaps TRBD1 as D (5 bases). Between the trimmed V and J ends, which lost 0 bases and 4 bases, there was a span of 11 bases. CDR1 is SGDLS, CDR2 YYNGEE, per germline. The CDR3 spans 15 residues.

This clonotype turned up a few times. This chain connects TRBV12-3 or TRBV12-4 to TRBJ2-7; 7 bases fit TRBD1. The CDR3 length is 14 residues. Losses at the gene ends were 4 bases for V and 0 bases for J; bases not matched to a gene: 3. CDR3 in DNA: TGTGCCAGCAGTTGGGACAGACTCTCCTACGAGCAGTACTTC. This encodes CASSWDRLSYEQYF.

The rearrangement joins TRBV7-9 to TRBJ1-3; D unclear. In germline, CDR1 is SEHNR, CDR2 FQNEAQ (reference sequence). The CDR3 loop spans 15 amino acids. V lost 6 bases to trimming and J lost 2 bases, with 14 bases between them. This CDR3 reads CASREVAVTGNTIYF. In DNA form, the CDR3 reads TGTGCCAGCAGGGAAGTGGCAGTAACTGGAAACACCATATATTTT.

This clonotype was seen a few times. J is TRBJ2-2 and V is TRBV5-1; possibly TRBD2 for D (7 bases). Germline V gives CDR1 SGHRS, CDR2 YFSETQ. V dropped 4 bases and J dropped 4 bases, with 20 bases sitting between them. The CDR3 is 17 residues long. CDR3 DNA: TGCGCCAGCAGCCCTGGTGGGTCCGGGGGGCCCACCGGGGAGCTGTTTTTT. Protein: CASSPGGSGGPTGELFF.

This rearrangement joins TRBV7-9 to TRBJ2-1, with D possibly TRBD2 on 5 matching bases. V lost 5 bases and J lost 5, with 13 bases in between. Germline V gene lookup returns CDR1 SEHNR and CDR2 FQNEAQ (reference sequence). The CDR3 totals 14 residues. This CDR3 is CASSPEVLNNEQFF. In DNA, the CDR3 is TGTGCCAGCAGCCCGGAGGTACTCAACAATGAGCAGTTCTTC.

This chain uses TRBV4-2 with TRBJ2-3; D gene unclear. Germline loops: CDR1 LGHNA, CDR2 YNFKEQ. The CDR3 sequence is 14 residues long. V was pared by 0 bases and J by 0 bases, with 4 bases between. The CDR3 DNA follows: TGTGCCAGCAGCCAAGAGTTTAGCACAGATACGCAGTATTTT. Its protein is CASSQEFSTDTQYF.

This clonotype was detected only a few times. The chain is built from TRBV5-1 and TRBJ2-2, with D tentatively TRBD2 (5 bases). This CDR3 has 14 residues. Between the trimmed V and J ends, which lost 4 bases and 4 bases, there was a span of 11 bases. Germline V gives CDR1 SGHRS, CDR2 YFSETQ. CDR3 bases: TGCGCCAGCAGCCAAAACCGGGGCACCGGGGAGCTGTTTTTT. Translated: CASSQNRGTGELFF.

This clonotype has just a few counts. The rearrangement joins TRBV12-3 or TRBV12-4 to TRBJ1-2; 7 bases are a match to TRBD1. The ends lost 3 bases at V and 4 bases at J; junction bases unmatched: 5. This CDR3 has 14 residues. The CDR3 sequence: CASSFGTAIYGYTF. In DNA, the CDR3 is TGTGCCAGCAGTTTCGGGACAGCTATCTATGGCTACACCTTC.

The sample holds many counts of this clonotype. CDR3 coding DNA: TGTGCCAGCAGCCCGCGCGATACGCAGTATTTT. Translation gives CASSPRDTQYF. The V gene is TRBV12-3 or TRBV12-4, the J gene TRBJ2-3, with D unclear. V was cut by 6 bases and J by 6 bases, with 7 bases left in between. The CDR3 covers 11 residues.

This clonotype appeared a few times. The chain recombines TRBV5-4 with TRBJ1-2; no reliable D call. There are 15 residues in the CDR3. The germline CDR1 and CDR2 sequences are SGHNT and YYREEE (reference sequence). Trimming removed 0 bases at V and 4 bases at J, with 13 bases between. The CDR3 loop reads CASSLGATGSYGYTF. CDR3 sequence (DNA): TGTGCCAGCAGCTTGGGAGCGACCGGGAGCTATGGCTACACCTTC.

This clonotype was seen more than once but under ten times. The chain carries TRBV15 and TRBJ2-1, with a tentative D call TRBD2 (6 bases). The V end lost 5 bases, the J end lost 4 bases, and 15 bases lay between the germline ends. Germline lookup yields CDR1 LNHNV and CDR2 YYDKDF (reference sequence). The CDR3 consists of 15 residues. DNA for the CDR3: TGTGCCACCAGCCGACGACTAGGGTTATACAATGAGCAGTTCTTC. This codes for CATSRRLGLYNEQFF.

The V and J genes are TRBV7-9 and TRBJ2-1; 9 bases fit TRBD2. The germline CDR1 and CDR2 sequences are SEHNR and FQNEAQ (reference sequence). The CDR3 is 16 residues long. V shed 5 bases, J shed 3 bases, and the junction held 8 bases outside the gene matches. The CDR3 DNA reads TGTGCCAGCAGCCTCAGCGGGGGGCGAAACTACAATGAGCAGTTCTTC. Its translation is CASSLSGGRNYNEQFF.

CDR3 residues: CASITRSEENTGELFF. DNA of the CDR3: TGTGCCAGCATCACGAGGTCGGAAGAGAACACCGGGGAGCTGTTTTTT. The chain links TRBV28 to TRBJ2-2; D is ambiguous. The V end lost 7 bases, the J end lost 1 base, and 16 bases lay between the germline ends. The germline CDR1 and CDR2 sequences are MDHEN and SYDVKM. The CDR3 loop spans 16 amino acids.

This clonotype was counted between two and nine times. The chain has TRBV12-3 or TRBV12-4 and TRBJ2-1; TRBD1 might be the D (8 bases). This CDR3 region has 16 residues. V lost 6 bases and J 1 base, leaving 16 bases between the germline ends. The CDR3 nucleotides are TGTGCCAGCAGACTACAGGGGGGGAGGTCCTACAATGAGCAGTTCTTC. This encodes CASRLQGGRSYNEQFF.

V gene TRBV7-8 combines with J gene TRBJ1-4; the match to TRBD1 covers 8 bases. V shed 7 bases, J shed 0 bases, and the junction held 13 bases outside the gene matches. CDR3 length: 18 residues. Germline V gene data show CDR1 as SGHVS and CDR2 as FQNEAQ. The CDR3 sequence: CASIRGRGLTTTNEKLFF. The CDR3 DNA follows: TGTGCCAGCATCAGGGGCAGGGGGCTGACGACAACTAATGAAAAACTGTTTTTT.

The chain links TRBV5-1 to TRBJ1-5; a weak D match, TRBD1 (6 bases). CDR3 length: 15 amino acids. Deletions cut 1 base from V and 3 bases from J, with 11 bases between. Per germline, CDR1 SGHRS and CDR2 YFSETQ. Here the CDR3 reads CASSLSGDTNQPQHF. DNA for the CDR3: TGCGCCAGCAGCTTGTCCGGGGACACCAATCAGCCCCAGCATTTT.

This CDR3 is CASSPDRAIGNEQFF. CDR3 sequence (DNA): TGTGCCAGCAGTCCGGACAGGGCAATCGGCAATGAGCAGTTCTTC. The V and J genes are TRBV12-3 or TRBV12-4 and TRBJ2-1; 8 nucleotides match TRBD1. This CDR3 is 15 amino acids long. Trimming at V came to 5 bases and at J to 6 bases, leaving 9 bases not matched to a gene.

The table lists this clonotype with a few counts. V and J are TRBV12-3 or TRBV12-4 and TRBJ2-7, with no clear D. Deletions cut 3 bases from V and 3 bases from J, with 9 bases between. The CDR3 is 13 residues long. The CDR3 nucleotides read TGTGCCAGCAGTTTTCAGTACTACTACGAGCAGTACTTC. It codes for CASSFQYYYEQYF.

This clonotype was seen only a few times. In DNA form, the CDR3 reads TGTGCCAGCAGCTCCCGTGCGGGCGGGGGAAACACCGGGGAGCTGTTTTTT. As protein: CASSSRAGGGNTGELFF. The chain uses TRBV7-9 and TRBJ2-2, with 7 bases fitting TRBD2. The V gene's germline CDR1 is SEHNR and CDR2 FQNEAQ (reference sequence). The CDR3 has 17 residues. V lost 4 bases and J lost 2; bases outside the gene matches: 10.

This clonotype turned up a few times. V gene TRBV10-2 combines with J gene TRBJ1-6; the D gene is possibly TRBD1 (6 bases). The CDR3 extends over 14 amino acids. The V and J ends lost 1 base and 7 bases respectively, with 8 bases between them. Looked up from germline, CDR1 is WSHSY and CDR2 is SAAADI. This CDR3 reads CASSEWTANSPLHF. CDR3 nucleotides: TGCGCCAGCAGTGAGTGGACAGCCAATTCACCCCTCCACTTT.

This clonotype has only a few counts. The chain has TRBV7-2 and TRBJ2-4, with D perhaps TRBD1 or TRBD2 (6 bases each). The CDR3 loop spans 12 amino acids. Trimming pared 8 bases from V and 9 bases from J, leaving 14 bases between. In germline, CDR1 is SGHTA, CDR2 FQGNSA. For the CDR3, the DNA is TGTGCCAGCGGCCTAGGGGGAGGCATTCAGTACTTC. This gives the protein CASGLGGGIQYF.

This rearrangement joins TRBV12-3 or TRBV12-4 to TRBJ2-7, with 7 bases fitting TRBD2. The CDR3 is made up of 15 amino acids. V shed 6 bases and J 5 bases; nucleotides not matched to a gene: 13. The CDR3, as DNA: TGTGCCAGCAGCAAGGGACTACCCGACGGCCACGAGCAGTACTTC. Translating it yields CASSKGLPDGHEQYF.